This T cell receptor beta chain was sequenced during a study of blood T cell repertoires in COVID-19. In the study overall: COVID-19 samples, acute and convalescent, were from the United States, Italy and Spain. Sources were T cells, B-cell-depleted T cells, or PBMCs; the material itself was cDNA or gDNA.

Original analysis: Reference gene primer amplification yielded estimated nucleated cell counts. Profiling relied on immunoSEQ multiplex PCR, and the TCRdb table lists in-frame clones only, not all of them. V and J calls plus clone size are reproduced from that table; the DNA served to infer D and trimming. The sample has 150,000 to 200,000 clones, roughly 80% seen once. Trimming shortened V by 6 bases and J by 6 bases, and 18 bases separated the two germline ends. CDR3 length: 15 amino acids. Germline V gene sequence: CDR1 MNHEY, CDR2 SVGEGT. The TCR comes from a human donor with acute or convalescent COVID-19. The donor label of this sample is uncertain. The sample comprised peripheral blood. The chain is built from TRBV6-2 or TRBV6-3 and TRBJ1-5; tentatively, D is TRBD1 (6 bases). CDR3 region: CASSFVGGAGQPQHF. As DNA, the CDR3 is TGTGCCAGCAGCTTCGTAGGGGGGGCTGGTCAGCCCCAGCATTTT.